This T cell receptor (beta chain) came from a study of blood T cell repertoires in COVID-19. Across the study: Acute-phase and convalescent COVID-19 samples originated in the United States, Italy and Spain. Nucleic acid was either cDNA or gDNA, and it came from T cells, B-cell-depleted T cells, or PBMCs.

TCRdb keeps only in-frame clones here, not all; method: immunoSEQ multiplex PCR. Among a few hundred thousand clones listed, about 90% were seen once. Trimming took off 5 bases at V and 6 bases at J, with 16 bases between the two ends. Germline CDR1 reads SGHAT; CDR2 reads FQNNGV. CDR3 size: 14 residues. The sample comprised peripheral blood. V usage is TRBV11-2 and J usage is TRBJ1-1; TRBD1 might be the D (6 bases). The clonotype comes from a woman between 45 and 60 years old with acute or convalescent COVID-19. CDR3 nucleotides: TGTGCCAGCAGCCCGCTAACAGGGTTGGCTGAAGCTTTCTTT. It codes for CASSPLTGLAEAFF.